The present T cell receptor (beta chain) was sequenced within a study of T cells in Graves' hyperthyroidism and ophthalmopathy. Stable Graves' hyperthyroidism denoted no ophthalmopathy progression over 18 months. CDR1 and CDR2 from the germline V gene are SNHLY and FYNNEI. V dropped 6 bases and J dropped 8; count of bases not matched to a gene: 8. The length of the CDR3 is 14 residues. Amplification of TCR beta CDR3 regions used RNA as the template. In the first-round RT-PCR of the TCR CDR3, the HTBI primer set was used. TCRdb independently ran MiXCR on the multiplex PCR reads; one entry per CDR3 protein. The table records approximately 560,000 distinct CDR3 sequences, about 45% of them present only once.

The chain combines TRBV2 with TRBJ2-2; 8 bases fit TRBD2. Sample: peripheral blood or thyroid tissue (not recorded which). The source is a young woman with Graves' hyperthyroidism. Here the CDR3 reads CASSREGLAGELFF. CDR3 in DNA: TGTGCCAGCAGCCGGGAGGGCCTCGCGGGGGAGCTGTTTTTT. Full variable domain (remainder filled in from reference TRBV2 and TRBJ2-2): EPEVTQTPSHQVTQMGQEVILRCVPISNHLYFYWYRQILGQKVEFLVSFYNNEISEKSEIFDDQFSVERPDGSNFTLKIRSTKLEDSAMYFCASSREGLAGELFFGEGSRLTVL.